The TCR beta chain under discussion was sequenced for a study of T cells after yellow fever vaccination. Regarding the study as a whole: The study noted that FACS-sorted repertoires could contain abundant clonotypes contaminating from the bulk population.

TCRdb reprocessed the 5' RACE reads with MiXCR, giving one entry per CDR3 protein. This sample carries some 240,000 distinct CDR3 sequences, about 3% of them seen once, and the ten largest clones take approximately 3.5%. Comments on this clonotype: As yet, its antigen is unknown.

Trimming removed 6 bases from V and 0 bases from J; junction bases left unmatched: 6. The CDR3 spans 15 residues. The receptor was isolated from a man aged 18 to 29 who received the YFV17D yellow fever vaccine. This chain links TRBV12-3 or TRBV12-4 with TRBJ1-1; 8 bases are shared with TRBD1. Sequencing used CD4+ T cells sorted from PBMCs, obtained 10 days after the yellow fever booster vaccination. Here the CDR3 DNA reads TGTGCCAGCAGAAGACGGACAGGGCTGAACACTGAAGCTTTCTTT. It is translated as CASRRRTGLNTEAFF.